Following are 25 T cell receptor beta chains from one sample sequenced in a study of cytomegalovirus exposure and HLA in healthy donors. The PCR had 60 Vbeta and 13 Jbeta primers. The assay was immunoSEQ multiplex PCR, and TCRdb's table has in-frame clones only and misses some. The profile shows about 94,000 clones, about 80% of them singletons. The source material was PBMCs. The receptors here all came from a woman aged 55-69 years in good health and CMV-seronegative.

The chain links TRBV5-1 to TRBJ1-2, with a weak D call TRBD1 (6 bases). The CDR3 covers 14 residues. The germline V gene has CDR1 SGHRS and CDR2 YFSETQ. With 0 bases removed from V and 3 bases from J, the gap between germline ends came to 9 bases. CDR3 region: CASSLAEGDYGYTF. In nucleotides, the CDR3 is TGCGCCAGCAGCTTGGCCGAGGGGGACTATGGCTACACCTTC. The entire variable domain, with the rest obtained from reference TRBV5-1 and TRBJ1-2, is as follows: KAGVTQTPRYLIKTRGQQVTLSCSPISGHRSVSWYQQTPGQGLQFLFEYFSETQRNKGNFPGRFSGRQFSNSRSEMNVSTLELGDSALYLCASSLAEGDYGYTFGSGTRLTVV.

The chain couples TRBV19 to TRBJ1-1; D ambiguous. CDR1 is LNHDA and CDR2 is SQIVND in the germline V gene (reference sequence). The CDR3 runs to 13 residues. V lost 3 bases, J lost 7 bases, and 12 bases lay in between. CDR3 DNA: TGTGCCAGTAGTATCTTACAATCGGGTGAAGCTTTCTTT. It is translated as CASSILQSGEAFF. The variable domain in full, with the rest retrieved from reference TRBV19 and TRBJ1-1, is DGGITQSPKYLFRKEGQNVTLSCEQNLNHDAMYWYRQDPGQGLRLIYYSQIVNDFQKGDIAEGYSVSREKKESFPLTVTSAQKNPTAFYLCASSILQSGEAFFGQGTRLTVV.

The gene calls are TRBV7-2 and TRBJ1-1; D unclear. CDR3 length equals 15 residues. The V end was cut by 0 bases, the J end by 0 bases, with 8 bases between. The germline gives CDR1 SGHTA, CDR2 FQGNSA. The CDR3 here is CASSLALLLNTEAFF. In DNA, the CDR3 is TGTGCCAGCAGCTTAGCGCTATTACTGAACACTGAAGCTTTCTTT.

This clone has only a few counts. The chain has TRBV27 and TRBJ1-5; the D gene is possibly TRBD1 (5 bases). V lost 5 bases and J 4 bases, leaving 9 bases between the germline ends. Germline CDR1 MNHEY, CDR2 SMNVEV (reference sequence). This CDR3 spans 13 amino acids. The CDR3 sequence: CASSVQENQPQHF. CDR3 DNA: TGTGCCAGCAGTGTACAGGAGAATCAGCCCCAGCATTTT.

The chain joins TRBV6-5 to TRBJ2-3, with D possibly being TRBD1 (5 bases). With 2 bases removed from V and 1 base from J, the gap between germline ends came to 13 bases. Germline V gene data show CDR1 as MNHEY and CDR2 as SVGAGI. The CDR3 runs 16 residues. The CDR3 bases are TGTGCCAGCAGTTACGGAAGGGGATTGGGCACAGATACGCAGTATTTT. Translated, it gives CASSYGRGLGTDTQYF.

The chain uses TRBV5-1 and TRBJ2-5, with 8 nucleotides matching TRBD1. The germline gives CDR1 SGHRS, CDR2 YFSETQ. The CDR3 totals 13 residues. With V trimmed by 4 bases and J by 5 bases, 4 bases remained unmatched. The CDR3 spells CASSGDRSETQYF. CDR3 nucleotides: TGCGCCAGCAGCGGGGACAGGTCCGAGACCCAGTACTTC. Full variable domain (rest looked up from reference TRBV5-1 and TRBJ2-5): KAGVTQTPRYLIKTRGQQVTLSCSPISGHRSVSWYQQTPGQGLQFLFEYFSETQRNKGNFPGRFSGRQFSNSRSEMNVSTLELGDSALYLCASSGDRSETQYFGPGTRLLVL.

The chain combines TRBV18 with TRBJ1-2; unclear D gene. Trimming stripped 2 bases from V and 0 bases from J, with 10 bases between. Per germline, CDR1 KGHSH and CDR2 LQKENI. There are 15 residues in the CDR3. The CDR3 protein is CASSPVTSSNYGYTF. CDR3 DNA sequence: TGTGCCAGCTCACCAGTAACATCCTCTAACTATGGCTACACCTTC.

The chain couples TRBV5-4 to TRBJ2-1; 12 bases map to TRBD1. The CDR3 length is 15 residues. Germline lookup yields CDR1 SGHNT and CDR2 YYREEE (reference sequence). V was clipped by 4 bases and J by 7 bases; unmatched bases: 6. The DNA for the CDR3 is TGTGCCAGCAGCCCCGGGACAGGGGGCTATAATGAGCAGTTCTTC. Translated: CASSPGTGGYNEQFF.

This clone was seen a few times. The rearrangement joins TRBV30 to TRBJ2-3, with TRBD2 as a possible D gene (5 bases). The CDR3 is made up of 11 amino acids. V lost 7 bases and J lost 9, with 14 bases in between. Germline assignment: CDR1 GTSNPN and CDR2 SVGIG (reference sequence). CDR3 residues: CAYETSGTQYF. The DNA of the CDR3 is TGTGCCTATGAAACTAGTGGCACGCAGTATTTT.

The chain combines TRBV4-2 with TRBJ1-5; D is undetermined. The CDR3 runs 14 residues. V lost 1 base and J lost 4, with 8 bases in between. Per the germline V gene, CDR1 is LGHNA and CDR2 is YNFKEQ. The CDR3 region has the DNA TGTGCCAGCAGCCAAGGGAACAGAAATCAGCCCCAGCATTTT. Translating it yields CASSQGNRNQPQHF.

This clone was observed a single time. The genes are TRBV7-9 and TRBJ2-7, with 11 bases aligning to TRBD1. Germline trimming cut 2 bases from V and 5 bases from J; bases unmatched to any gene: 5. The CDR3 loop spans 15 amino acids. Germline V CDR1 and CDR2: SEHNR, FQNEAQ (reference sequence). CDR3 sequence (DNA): TGTGCCAGCAGCTTAACGGGACAGGGGGTCCACGAGCAGTACTTC. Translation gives CASSLTGQGVHEQYF.

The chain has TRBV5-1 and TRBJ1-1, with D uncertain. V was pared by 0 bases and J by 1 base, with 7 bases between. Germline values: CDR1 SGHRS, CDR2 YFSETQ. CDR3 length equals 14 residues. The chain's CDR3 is CASSLVQQNTEAFF. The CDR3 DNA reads TGCGCCAGCAGCTTGGTACAGCAGAACACTGAAGCTTTCTTT.

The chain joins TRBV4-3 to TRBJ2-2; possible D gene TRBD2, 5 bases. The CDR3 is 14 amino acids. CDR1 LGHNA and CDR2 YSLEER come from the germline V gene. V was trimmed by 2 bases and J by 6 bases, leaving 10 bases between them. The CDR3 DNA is TGCGCCAGCAGCCAAAGGACTTTTTCCGGGGAGCTGTTTTTT. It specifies CASSQRTFSGELFF.

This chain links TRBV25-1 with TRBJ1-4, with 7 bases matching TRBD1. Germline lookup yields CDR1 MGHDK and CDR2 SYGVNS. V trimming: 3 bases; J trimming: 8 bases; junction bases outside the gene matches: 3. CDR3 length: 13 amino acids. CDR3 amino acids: CASSEGQKEKLFF. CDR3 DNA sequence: TGTGCCAGCAGTGAGGGACAGAAAGAAAAACTGTTTTTT.

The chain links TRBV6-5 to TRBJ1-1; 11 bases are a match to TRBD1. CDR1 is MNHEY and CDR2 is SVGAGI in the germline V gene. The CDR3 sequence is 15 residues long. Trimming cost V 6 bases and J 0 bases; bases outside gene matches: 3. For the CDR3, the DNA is TGTGCCAGCAGACGGACAGGGGGCTTGAACACTGAAGCTTTCTTT. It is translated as CASRRTGGLNTEAFF.

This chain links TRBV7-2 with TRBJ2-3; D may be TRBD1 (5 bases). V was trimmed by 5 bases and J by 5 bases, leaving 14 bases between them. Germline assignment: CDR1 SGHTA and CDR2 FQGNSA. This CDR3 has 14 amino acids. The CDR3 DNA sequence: TGTGCCAGCAGCCCCCAGGGTACAATAGATACGCAGTATTTT. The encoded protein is CASSPQGTIDTQYF.

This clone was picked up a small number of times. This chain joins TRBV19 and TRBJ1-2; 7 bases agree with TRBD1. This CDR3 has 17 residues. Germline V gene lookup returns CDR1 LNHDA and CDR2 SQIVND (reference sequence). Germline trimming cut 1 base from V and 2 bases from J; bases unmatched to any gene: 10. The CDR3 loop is CASSIGRSGTVNYGYTF. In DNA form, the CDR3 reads TGTGCCAGTAGTATAGGAAGATCGGGGACAGTCAACTATGGCTACACCTTC. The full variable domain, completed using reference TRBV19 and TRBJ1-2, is DGGITQSPKYLFRKEGQNVTLSCEQNLNHDAMYWYRQDPGQGLRLIYYSQIVNDFQKGDIAEGYSVSREKKESFPLTVTSAQKNPTAFYLCASSIGRSGTVNYGYTFGSGTRLTVV.

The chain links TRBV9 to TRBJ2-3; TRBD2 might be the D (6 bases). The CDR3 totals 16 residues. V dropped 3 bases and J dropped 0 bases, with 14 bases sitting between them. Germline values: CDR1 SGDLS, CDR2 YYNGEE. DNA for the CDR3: TGTGCCAGCAGCGCGCTAGCGTTTTCTAGCACAGATACGCAGTATTTT. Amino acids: CASSALAFSSTDTQYF.

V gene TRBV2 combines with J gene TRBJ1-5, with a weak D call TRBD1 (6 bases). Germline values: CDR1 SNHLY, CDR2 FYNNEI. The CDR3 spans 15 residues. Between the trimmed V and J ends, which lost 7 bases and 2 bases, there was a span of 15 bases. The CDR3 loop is CASIRDKWGNQPQHF. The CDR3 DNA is TGTGCCAGCATCCGGGACAAATGGGGCAATCAGCCCCAGCATTTT.

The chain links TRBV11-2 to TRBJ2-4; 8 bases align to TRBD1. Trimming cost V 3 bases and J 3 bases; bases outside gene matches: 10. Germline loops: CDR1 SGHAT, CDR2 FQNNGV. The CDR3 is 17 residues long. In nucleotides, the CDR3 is TGTGCCAGCAGCTTCCGGCTGCCTGGACAGGGCAAAAACATTCAGTACTTC. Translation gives CASSFRLPGQGKNIQYF.

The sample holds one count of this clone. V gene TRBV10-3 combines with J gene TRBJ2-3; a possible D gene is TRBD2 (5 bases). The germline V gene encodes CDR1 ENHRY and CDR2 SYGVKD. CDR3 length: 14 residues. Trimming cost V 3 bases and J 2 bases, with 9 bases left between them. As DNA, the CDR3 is TGTGCCATCAGTGAAAGCGGTTTCACAGATACGCAGTATTTT. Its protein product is CAISESGFTDTQYF.

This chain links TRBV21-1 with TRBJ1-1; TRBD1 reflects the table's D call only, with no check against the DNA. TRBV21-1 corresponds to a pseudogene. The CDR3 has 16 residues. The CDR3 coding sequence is TGTGCCAGCAGCAGCTCAGGGACAGGGTCGAACACTGAAGCTTTCTTT. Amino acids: CASSSSGTGSNTEAFF.

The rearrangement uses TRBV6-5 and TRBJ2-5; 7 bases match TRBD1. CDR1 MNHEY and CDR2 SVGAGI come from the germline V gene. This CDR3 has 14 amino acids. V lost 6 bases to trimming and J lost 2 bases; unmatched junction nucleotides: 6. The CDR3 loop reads CASRRNRGQETQYF. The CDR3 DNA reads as TGTGCCAGCAGAAGAAACAGGGGTCAAGAGACCCAGTACTTC.

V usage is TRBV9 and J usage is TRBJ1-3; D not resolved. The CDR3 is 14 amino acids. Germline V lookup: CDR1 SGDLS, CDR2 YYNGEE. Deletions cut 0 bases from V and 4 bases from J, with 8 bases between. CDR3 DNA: TGTGCCAGCAGCGTAGGAGGGAGAGGAAACACCATATATTTT. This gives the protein CASSVGGRGNTIYF.

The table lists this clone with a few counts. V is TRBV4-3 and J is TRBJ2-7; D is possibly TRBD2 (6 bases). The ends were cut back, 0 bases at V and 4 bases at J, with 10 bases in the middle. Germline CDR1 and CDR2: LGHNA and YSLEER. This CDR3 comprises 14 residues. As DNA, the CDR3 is TGCGCCAGCAGCCAAGATACGGGAGTATACGAGCAGTACTTC. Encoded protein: CASSQDTGVYEQYF.